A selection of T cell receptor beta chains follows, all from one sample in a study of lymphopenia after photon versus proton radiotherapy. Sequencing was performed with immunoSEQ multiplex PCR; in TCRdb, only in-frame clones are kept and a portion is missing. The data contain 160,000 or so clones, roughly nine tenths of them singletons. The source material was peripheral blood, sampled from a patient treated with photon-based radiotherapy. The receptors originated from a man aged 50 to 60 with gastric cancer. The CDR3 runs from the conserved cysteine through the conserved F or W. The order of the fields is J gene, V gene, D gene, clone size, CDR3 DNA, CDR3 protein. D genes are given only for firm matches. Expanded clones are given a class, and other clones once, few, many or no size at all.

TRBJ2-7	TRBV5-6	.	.	TGTGCCAGCAGGTTCAGGACAGACCTAAGCTCCTACGAGCAGTACTTC	CASRFRTDLSSYEQYF
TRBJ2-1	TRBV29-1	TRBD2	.	TGCAGCGTGCCAACGGGACTAGTTGCCAATGAGCAGTTCTTC	CSVPTGLVANEQFF
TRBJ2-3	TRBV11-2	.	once	TGTGCCAGCAGCCCAAATGAGGATACGCAGTATTTT	CASSPNEDTQYF
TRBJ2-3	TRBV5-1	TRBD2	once	TGCGCCAGCAGCCTAGGGAGGGGCACAGATACGCAGTATTTT	CASSLGRGTDTQYF
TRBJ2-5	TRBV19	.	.	TGTGCCAGTAGTACGGCGGGGTGGCACCAAGAGACCCAGTACTTC	CASSTAGWHQETQYF
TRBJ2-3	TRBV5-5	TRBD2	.	TGTGCCAGCAGCTCCACGATAACTAGCGGGAGGGATACGCAGTATTTT	CASSSTITSGRDTQYF
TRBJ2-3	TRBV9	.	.	TGTGCCAGCAGCGTTCGTTTTGGTGTCGGGACAGATACGCAGTATTTT	CASSVRFGVGTDTQYF
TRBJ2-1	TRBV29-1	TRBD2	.	TGCAGCGTTGAGGGACTAGCGGGAGGAGGAGGATACAATGAGCAGTTCTTC	CSVEGLAGGGGYNEQFF
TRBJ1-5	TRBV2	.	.	TGTGCCAGCAGGGCACAGGAAACTCAGCCCCAGCATTTT	CASRAQETQPQHF
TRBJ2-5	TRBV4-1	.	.	TGCGCCAGCAGTGGGATCGGGGAGACCCAGTACTTC	CASSGIGETQYF
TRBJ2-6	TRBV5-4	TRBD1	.	TGTGCCAGCAGCCCCGGTCAGGGACAGCCTAACTCTGGGGCCAACGTCCTGACTTTC	CASSPGQGQPNSGANVLTF
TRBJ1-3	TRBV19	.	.	TGTGCCAGTAGTCTTCGGTCTTCTGGAAACACCATATATTTT	CASSLRSSGNTIYF
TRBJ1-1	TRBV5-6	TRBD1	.	TGTGCCAGCAGCTGGGCAGGGGGGACGGGGAACACTGAAGCTTTCTTT	CASSWAGGTGNTEAFF
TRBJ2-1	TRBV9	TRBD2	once	TGTGCCAGCAGCCCCCCCGGGGGACTAGCGGGAGTCAATGAGCAGTTCTTC	CASSPPGGLAGVNEQFF
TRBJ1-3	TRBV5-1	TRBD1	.	TGCGCCAGCAGCCCAGAGGGGGCGCGAGGAAACACCATATATTTT	CASSPEGARGNTIYF
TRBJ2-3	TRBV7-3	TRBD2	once	TGTGCCAGCAGCCAGGGACTAGCACCAGATACGCAGTATTTT	CASSQGLAPDTQYF
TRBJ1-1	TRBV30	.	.	TGTGCCTGGAGTGGGACAGTGAACACTGAAGCTTTCTTT	CAWSGTVNTEAFF
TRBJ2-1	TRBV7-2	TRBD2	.	TGTGCCAGCAGCCTAGCGGGAGGGCCGCTAGATGAGCAGTTCTTC	CASSLAGGPLDEQFF
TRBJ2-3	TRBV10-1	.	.	TGCGCCAGCAGTGAGTCGATGCACGAGACAGATACGCAGTATTTT	CASSESMHETDTQYF
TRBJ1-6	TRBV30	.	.	TGTGCCTGGGAAAGGGCGGGGATCAATTCACCCCTCCACTTT	CAWERAGINSPLHF
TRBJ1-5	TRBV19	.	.	TGTGCCAGTAGTATAATGGGTACGCAACCCCAGCATTTT	CASSIMGTQPQHF
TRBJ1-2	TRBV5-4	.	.	TGTGCCAGCAGCCCTCCGGCCAGAGCCGATTTTTATGGCTACACCTTC	CASSPPARADFYGYTF
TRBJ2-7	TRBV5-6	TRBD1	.	TGTGCCAGCAGCCATATAGACAGGGATTCCTACGAGCAGTACTTC	CASSHIDRDSYEQYF
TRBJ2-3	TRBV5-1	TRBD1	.	TGCGCCAGCAGCCTCGGGACAGGGGGCAAAGATACGCAGTATTTT	CASSLGTGGKDTQYF
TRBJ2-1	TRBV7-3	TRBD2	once	TGTGCCAGCAGCGGACTAGCGGGGGGCACATACAATGAGCAGTTCTTC	CASSGLAGGTYNEQFF
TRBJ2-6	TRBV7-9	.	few	TGTGCCAGCAGCTTAGTAGGCAGGAAGGCCAACGTCCTGACTTTC	CASSLVGRKANVLTF
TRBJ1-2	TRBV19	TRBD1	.	TGTGCCAGTACTAACAGGGGGGATACCTATGGCTACACCTTC	CASTNRGDTYGYTF
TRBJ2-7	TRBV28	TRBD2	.	TGTGCCAGCAGTTCGGGACTAGTTTCCTACGAGCAGTACTTC	CASSSGLVSYEQYF
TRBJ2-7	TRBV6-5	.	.	TGTGCCAGCAGTTCCCCCCGGACCGGACAGCGCAGCGAGCAGTACTTC	CASSSPRTGQRSEQYF
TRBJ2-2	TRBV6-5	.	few	TGTGCCAGCAGTTACTTAAGGGGGGGAGGGGAGCTGTTTTTT	CASSYLRGGGELFF
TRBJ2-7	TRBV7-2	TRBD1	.	TGTGTCAGCAGCTTTCCTCGACAGGGAATCTCCTACGAGCAGTACTTC	CVSSFPRQGISYEQYF
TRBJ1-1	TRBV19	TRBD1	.	TGTGCCAGTAGGGTTGACAGGGGCATGAACACTGAAGCTTTCTTT	CASRVDRGMNTEAFF
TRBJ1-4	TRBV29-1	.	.	TGCAGCACCCGGGGTCCAACTAATGAAAAACTGTTTTTT	CSTRGPTNEKLFF
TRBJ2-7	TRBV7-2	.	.	TGTGCCAGCAGTTCTCGAGGGGAGTCCTACGAGCAGTACTTC	CASSSRGESYEQYF
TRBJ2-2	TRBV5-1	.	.	TGCGCCAGCAGACATAGGGCCGGGGAGCTGTTTTTT	CASRHRAGELFF
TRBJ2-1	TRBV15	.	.	TGTGCCACCAGCCCCCGGACAAGCAATGAGCAGTTCTTC	CATSPRTSNEQFF
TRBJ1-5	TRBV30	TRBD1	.	TGTGCCTGGAGTGTCGGGACAGGGGGCACTCAGCCCCAGCATTTT	CAWSVGTGGTQPQHF
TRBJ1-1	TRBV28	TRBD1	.	TGTGCCAGCCCCCGCACCGGGACAACTAGAGGGACAGGTATCGACGGAGCTTTCTTT	CASPRTGTTRGTGIDGAFF
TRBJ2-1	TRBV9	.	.	TGTGCCAGCAGCACCTTAAGCTACAATGAGCAGTTCTTC	CASSTLSYNEQFF
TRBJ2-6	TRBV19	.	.	TGTGCCAGTAGAGCCGACGGCCTTGGGGTCTCTGGGGCCAACGTCCTGACTTTC	CASRADGLGVSGANVLTF
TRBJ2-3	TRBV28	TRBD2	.	TGTGCCAGCAGGTGGACTAGCGGGCCCACAGATACGCAGTATTTT	CASRWTSGPTDTQYF
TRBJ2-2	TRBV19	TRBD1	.	TGTGCCAGTACGGACAGGGGTGTGACCGGGGAGCTGTTTTTT	CASTDRGVTGELFF
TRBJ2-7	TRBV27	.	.	TGTGCCAGCAGCCGCCCGCAGGGAGTTCCTTACGAGCAGTACTTC	CASSRPQGVPYEQYF
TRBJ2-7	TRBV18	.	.	TGTGCCAGCTCACCGCCAAGGGGCGTCCACGAGCAGTACTTC	CASSPPRGVHEQYF
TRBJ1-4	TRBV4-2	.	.	TGTGCCAGCAGCCAAGATCGGGGGGGTGAAAAACTGTTTTTT	CASSQDRGGEKLFF
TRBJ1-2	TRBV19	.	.	TGTGCCAGTAGTATATTCCCGGGACGTGGACGAGGCTACACCTTC	CASSIFPGRGRGYTF
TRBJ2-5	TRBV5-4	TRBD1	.	TGTGCCAGCAGCCCAAGTCTTAACAGGGGTCAGGAGACCCAGTACTTC	CASSPSLNRGQETQYF
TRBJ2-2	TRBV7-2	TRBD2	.	TGTGCCAGCAGCGAGACTAGCGGGAGGAACACCGGGGAGCTGTTTTTT	CASSETSGRNTGELFF
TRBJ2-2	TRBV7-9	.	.	TGTGCCAGCAGCTCCCGGGTCTCCGGGGAGCTGTTTTTT	CASSSRVSGELFF